A single sample is the source of the 27 T cell receptor beta chains below, sequenced in a study of cytomegalovirus exposure and HLA in healthy donors. The PCR made use of 60 Vbeta and 13 Jbeta primers. Profiling relied on immunoSEQ multiplex PCR, and the TCRdb table lists in-frame clones only, not all of them. Counted here are some 150,000 clones, around 85% occurring once; the ten biggest clones make up approximately 2.9%. The sample taken for sequencing was PBMCs. Receptors originate from a woman between 25 and 40 years old in good health and CMV-seronegative.

The chain has TRBV7-2 and TRBJ2-1, with 7 bases identical to TRBD1. V shed 2 bases, J shed 5 bases, and the junction held 9 bases outside the gene matches. The CDR3 consists of 16 residues. Per the germline V gene, CDR1 is SGHTA and CDR2 is FQGNSA. The CDR3 DNA follows: TGTGCCAGCAGCTTAAGGGGGACACAGGGGCACAATGAGCAGTTCTTC. Amino acid sequence: CASSLRGTQGHNEQFF.

CDR3 in amino acids: CASSFGRGFSGNTIYF. CDR3 sequence (DNA): TGCGCCAGCAGCTTCGGCAGGGGATTTTCTGGAAACACCATATATTTT. The chain employs TRBV5-1 and TRBJ1-3, with D perhaps TRBD1 (6 bases). Between the trimmed V and J ends, which lost 2 bases and 1 base, there was a span of 13 bases. The length of the CDR3 is 16 residues. Germline V lookup: CDR1 SGHRS, CDR2 YFSETQ.

This clone appeared a single time. J is TRBJ1-1 and V is TRBV9, with 7 bases fitting TRBD1. Germline values: CDR1 SGDLS, CDR2 YYNGEE. Germline trimming cut 0 bases from V and 0 bases from J; bases unmatched to any gene: 2. The CDR3 is 15 residues long. The CDR3 DNA follows: TGTGCCAGCAGCGTAGTGGGACAGATGAACACTGAAGCTTTCTTT. Protein: CASSVVGQMNTEAFF.

The genes are TRBV5-1 and TRBJ1-6; D remains ambiguous. The germline V gene encodes CDR1 SGHRS and CDR2 YFSETQ. This CDR3 is built from 16 residues. V lost 1 base and J lost 7, with 15 bases in between. Here the CDR3 reads CASSLLFLGGNSPLHF. The DNA of the CDR3 is TGCGCCAGCAGCTTGCTATTCCTGGGAGGCAATTCACCCCTCCACTTT.

This sequence joins TRBV27 and TRBJ2-7; the D is unclear. CDR1 is MNHEY and CDR2 is SMNVEV in the germline V gene (reference sequence). The ends were cut back, 3 bases at V and 1 base at J, with 13 bases in the middle. The CDR3 runs to 15 residues. The CDR3 bases are TGTGCCAGCAGTTTCATGGGCCTTAATTCCTACGAGCAGTACTTC. It encodes CASSFMGLNSYEQYF.

The gene calls are TRBV6-5 and TRBJ1-1, with D perhaps TRBD1 (6 bases). Trimming removed 7 bases from V and 2 bases from J, with 11 bases in between. The CDR3 consists of 13 residues. CDR1 is MNHEY, CDR2 SVGAGI, per germline. CDR3 nucleotide sequence: TGTGCCAGCAAAAGGACAGTCAACACTGAAGCTTTCTTT. Protein product: CASKRTVNTEAFF.

The V and J genes are TRBV18 and TRBJ1-5, with 8 bases lining up with TRBD1. V dropped 6 bases and J dropped 1; count of bases not matched to a gene: 8. Germline CDR1 KGHSH, CDR2 LQKENI. The CDR3 totals 16 residues. This CDR3 reads CASSPGQGNSNQPQHF. As DNA, the CDR3 is TGTGCCAGCTCCCCCGGACAGGGTAACAGCAATCAGCCCCAGCATTTT. The full variable domain, in which reference TRBV18 and TRBJ1-5 provide the parts outside the CDR3, is NAGVMQNPRHLVRRRGQEARLRCSPMKGHSHVYWYRQLPEEGLKFMVYLQKENIIDESGMPKERFSAEFPKEGPSILRIQQVVRGDSAAYFCASSPGQGNSNQPQHFGDGTRLSIL.

The genes are TRBV18 and TRBJ1-2; maybe TRBD1 (5 bases). Germline V lookup: CDR1 KGHSH, CDR2 LQKENI. V shed 4 bases and J shed 10 bases, with 16 bases lying between them. The CDR3 totals 13 residues. In DNA, the CDR3 is TGTGCCAGCTCACGTGCGGACACCAAAAACTACACCTTC. Translation gives CASSRADTKNYTF.

This chain uses TRBV5-6 with TRBJ1-3; 7 bases line up with TRBD1. CDR3 size: 13 residues. V lost 3 bases, J lost 4 bases, and 1 base stayed unmatched. Germline V CDR1 and CDR2: SGHDT, YYEEEE. The CDR3 nucleotides are TGTGCCAGCAGCTGGGGACAGGGAAACACCATATATTTT. Translating it yields CASSWGQGNTIYF.

A single count supports this clone. The gene calls are TRBV18 and TRBJ1-1; maybe TRBD1 (5 bases). The CDR3 is 16 residues long. V lost 3 bases and J lost 7, with 21 bases in between. Germline V gene data show CDR1 as KGHSH and CDR2 as LQKENI. CDR3 amino acids: CASSPLIGSDKGEAFF. The CDR3 region has the DNA TGTGCCAGCTCACCCCTCATAGGTTCGGACAAGGGTGAAGCTTTCTTT.

The rearrangement links TRBV2 to TRBJ2-2; D perhaps matches TRBD1 (6 bases). This CDR3 has 14 residues. Germline loops: CDR1 SNHLY, CDR2 FYNNEI. The germline V and J ends were trimmed by 6 bases and 4 bases, with 12 bases remaining between them. The CDR3 sequence: CASRPTQGTGELFF. In DNA, the CDR3 is TGTGCCAGCAGACCTACACAGGGCACCGGGGAGCTGTTTTTT.

As DNA, the CDR3 is TGTGCCTGGAGTGCGCAGAGCAATCAGCCCCAGCATTTT. Its protein product is CAWSAQSNQPQHF. The V call is TRBV30, the J call TRBJ1-5; no clear D. V was cut by 1 base and J by 1 base, with 5 bases left in between. The CDR3 totals 13 residues. The germline CDR1 and CDR2 sequences are GTSNPN and SVGIG (reference sequence).

This clone was picked up one time. The V gene is TRBV5-1, the J gene TRBJ1-3; D call uncertain. Germline V CDR1 and CDR2: SGHRS, YFSETQ. The CDR3 totals 13 residues. Trimming left V 3 bases short and J 0 bases short, with 4 bases between. The CDR3 region is CASSSGSGNTIYF. DNA for the CDR3: TGCGCCAGCAGCTCGGGCTCTGGAAACACCATATATTTT.

The chain combines TRBV18 with TRBJ2-1, with D uncertain. CDR1 is KGHSH and CDR2 is LQKENI in the germline V gene. Trimming stripped 3 bases from V and 8 bases from J, with 8 bases between. The CDR3 extends over 12 amino acids. In DNA form, the CDR3 reads TGTGCCAGCTCACCCAGGATGCATGAGCAGTTCTTC. Protein sequence: CASSPRMHEQFF.

The V call is TRBV19, the J call TRBJ1-2; D is unresolved. Trimming left V 7 bases short and J 7 bases short, with 13 bases between. The CDR3 extends over 12 amino acids. Germline V gives CDR1 LNHDA, CDR2 SQIVND (reference sequence). In DNA form, the CDR3 reads TGTGCCAGTATCACTCCCTATGGTGGCTACACCTTC. Translation: CASITPYGGYTF.

The rearrangement joins TRBV18 to TRBJ2-1; no clear D. Germline CDR1 reads KGHSH; CDR2 reads LQKENI. The CDR3 covers 18 residues. Trimming cost V 0 bases and J 0 bases, with 15 bases left between them. The chain's CDR3 is CASSPPGSTRNSYNEQFF. For the CDR3, the DNA is TGTGCCAGCTCACCACCGGGCTCGACACGCAACTCCTACAATGAGCAGTTCTTC.

This rearrangement joins TRBV28 to TRBJ1-5; 7 positions agree with TRBD1. V was clipped by 6 bases and J by 10 bases; unmatched bases: 18. The germline V gene encodes CDR1 MDHEN and CDR2 SYDVKM. The CDR3 length is 16 residues. The CDR3 sequence is CASSTRTGTANRPQHF. The CDR3 region has the DNA TGTGCCAGCAGCACTCGTACCGGGACAGCAAATCGCCCCCAGCATTTT.

The V and J genes are TRBV15 and TRBJ1-2; the D is unclear. V lost 5 bases to trimming and J lost 10 bases, with 14 bases between them. Germline V gene data show CDR1 as LNHNV and CDR2 as YYDKDF (reference sequence). The CDR3 has 12 residues. CDR3 sequence reads: CATSGEGCAYTF. CDR3 nucleotide sequence: TGTGCCACCAGCGGGGAGGGTTGTGCCTACACCTTC.

This clone was counted between two and nine times. Germline is not matched at one junction end, which may reflect a read error. This sequence joins TRBV5-4 and TRBJ2-7; 10 positions match TRBD2. CDR3 size: 16 residues. Germline V gene sequence: CDR1 SGHNT, CDR2 YYREEE (reference sequence). The CDR3 DNA sequence: TGTGCCAGCAGCGCGGGACGGACTAGCGGTGCCTACGCGCAGTACTTC. Its translation: CASSAGRTSGAYAQYF.

The chain couples TRBV19 to TRBJ2-7; 7 bases map to TRBD1. The CDR3 totals 15 residues. Trimming removed 3 bases from V and 5 bases from J; junction bases left unmatched: 10. Germline CDR1 and CDR2: LNHDA and SQIVND (reference sequence). CDR3 nucleotide sequence: TGTGCCAGTAGTATCTTTGGGACAGTCATCGACGAGCAGTACTTC. It yields the protein CASSIFGTVIDEQYF.

The sample holds a few counts of this clone. The chain employs TRBV30 and TRBJ2-1, with D perhaps matching TRBD2 (5 bases). CDR3 length equals 12 residues. Germline V gene lookup returns CDR1 GTSNPN and CDR2 SVGIG (reference sequence). V shed 0 bases and J shed 8 bases, with 8 bases lying between them. The DNA for the CDR3 is TGTGCCTGGAGTGTGGCGGGCCATGAGCAGTTCTTC. Encoded protein: CAWSVAGHEQFF. Using reference TRBV30 and TRBJ2-1 for the parts outside the CDR3, the full variable domain is SQTIHQWPATLVQPVGSPLSLECTVEGTSNPNLYWYRQAAGRGLQLLFYSVGIGQISSEVPQNLSASRPQDRQFILSSKKLLLSDSGFYLCAWSVAGHEQFFGPGTRLTVL.

The J gene is TRBJ2-3, the V gene TRBV7-2, with D possibly matching TRBD2 (6 bases). Germline V gene data show CDR1 as SGHTA and CDR2 as FQGNSA. The V gene lost 4 bases and the J gene lost 4 bases, with 15 bases spanning the gap. The CDR3 is made up of 15 amino acids. The CDR3 loop reads CASSSQHGGPDTQYF. CDR3 DNA sequence: TGTGCCAGCAGCTCACAGCACGGGGGACCAGATACGCAGTATTTT. The entire variable domain, with the rest obtained from reference TRBV7-2 and TRBJ2-3, is as follows: GAGVSQSPSNKVTEKGKDVELRCDPISGHTALYWYRQSLGQGLEFLIYFQGNSAPDKSGLPSDRFSAERTGGSVSTLTIQRTQQEDSAVYLCASSSQHGGPDTQYFGPGTRLTVL.

The rearrangement joins TRBV7-2 to TRBJ2-7; D possibly corresponds to TRBD2 (6 bases). CDR3 size: 15 residues. CDR1 and CDR2 (germline): SGHTA, FQGNSA. V lost 6 bases and J lost 2, with 17 bases in between. The DNA of the CDR3 is TGTGCCAGCAGTGGTGGAGGGACGGCTACCTACGAGCAGTACTTC. This encodes CASSGGGTATYEQYF.

V and J are TRBV7-9 and TRBJ2-7; no reliable D call. V was shortened by 5 bases and J by 3 bases, with 8 bases between the two germline ends. The CDR3 extends over 12 amino acids. The germline CDR1 and CDR2 sequences are SEHNR and FQNEAQ (reference sequence). The CDR3 nucleotides are TGTGCCAGCAGCGATGAGAGCTACGAGCAGTACTTC. It encodes CASSDESYEQYF.

The V call is TRBV5-1, the J call TRBJ1-2; D remains unclear. The V gene lost 4 bases and the J gene lost 3 bases, with 22 bases spanning the gap. This CDR3 region has 17 residues. Germline V gene data show CDR1 as SGHRS and CDR2 as YFSETQ. The CDR3 sequence: CASSPGWVGSRDYGYTF. DNA of the CDR3: TGCGCCAGCAGCCCCGGTTGGGTCGGTAGCCGAGACTATGGCTACACCTTC.

This CDR3 reads CASSPTANYGYTF. DNA for the CDR3: TGTGCCAGCAGCCCGACAGCCAACTATGGCTACACCTTC. V usage is TRBV28 and J usage is TRBJ1-2, with a tentative D call TRBD1 (5 bases). This CDR3 comprises 13 residues. Trimming shortened V by 6 bases and J by 2 bases, and 10 bases separated the two germline ends. The germline CDR1 and CDR2 sequences are MDHEN and SYDVKM.

The chain recombines TRBV7-8 with TRBJ1-5, with a weak D call TRBD1 (5 bases). This CDR3 is 14 amino acids long. CDR1 and CDR2 (germline): SGHVS, FQNEAQ. V shed 9 bases and J shed 0 bases, with 12 bases lying between them. The CDR3 sequence: CARIPGHSNQPQHF. The CDR3, as DNA: TGTGCCAGGATTCCAGGGCATAGCAATCAGCCCCAGCATTTT.